The 32 T cell receptor beta chains below were found in one sample sequenced in a study of shared clonotypes between healthy human individuals. Measured with immunoSEQ multiplex PCR; TCRdb has only the in-frame clones, and not every one. Found here are a few hundred thousand clones, approximately 79% of them singletons; the top ten hold 10%. Material: memory CD4+ T cells sorted from blood. Subset described: CD45RA-negative fraction. These receptors all stem from a young man in good health.

In DNA, the CDR3 is TGTGCCAGCAGTTCTCCCTCAGGAGGGCGGGAGACCCAGTACTTC. This sequence encodes CASSSPSGGRETQYF. The genes are TRBV28 and TRBJ2-5, with D possibly being TRBD2 (6 bases). The germline V gene encodes CDR1 MDHEN and CDR2 SYDVKM. V lost 4 bases to trimming and J lost 5 bases, with 17 bases between them. CDR3 length equals 15 residues.

The chain employs TRBV29-1 and TRBJ1-5, with unresolved D. V shed 5 bases and J shed 5 bases, with 13 bases lying between them. The CDR3 totals 13 residues. Germline values: CDR1 SQVTM, CDR2 ANQGSEA. The CDR3 DNA sequence: TGCAGCGTTCGCGGCCACGGCGATCAGCCCCAGCATTTT. It yields the protein CSVRGHGDQPQHF.

This chain connects TRBV9 to TRBJ2-2, with D tentatively TRBD1 (7 bases). The CDR3 sequence is 15 residues long. Trimming removed 7 bases from V and 0 bases from J, with 13 bases in between. The germline V gene encodes CDR1 SGDLS and CDR2 YYNGEE. The CDR3, as DNA: TGTGCCAGCTCCAGGGGGGATGCGAACACCGGGGAGCTGTTTTTT. It translates to CASSRGDANTGELFF.

This clone was detected only a few times. The rearrangement uses TRBV2 and TRBJ2-7; 7 nucleotides match TRBD2. From germline, CDR1 is SNHLY and CDR2 FYNNEI. The CDR3 runs to 13 residues. With 7 bases clipped from V and 2 bases from J, the junction kept 5 bases outside the gene matches. As DNA, the CDR3 is TGTGCCAGCATAAGCGGGATTACCTACGAGCAGTACTTC. Amino acid sequence: CASISGITYEQYF.

This clone was picked up one time. This chain links TRBV28 with TRBJ1-3; D is undetermined. This CDR3 spans 19 amino acids. V lost 4 bases and J 0 bases, leaving 22 bases between the germline ends. Germline CDR1 MDHEN, CDR2 SYDVKM. CDR3 coding DNA: TGTGCCAGCAGTTCCCTCACCGAGGACGGACTCTTCTCTGGAAACACCATATATTTT. Encoded protein: CASSSLTEDGLFSGNTIYF.

With regard to this clone: At the DNA level, this CDR3 is encoded by other sequences in the same sample as well. The V and J genes are TRBV5-1 and TRBJ2-5; tentative D call: TRBD1 (5 bases). This CDR3 has 14 residues. Trimming removed 0 bases from V and 1 base from J, with 7 bases in between. In germline, CDR1 is SGHRS, CDR2 YFSETQ. The CDR3 bases are TGCGCCAGCAGCTTGGGACAGATCCAAGAGACCCAGTACTTC. This encodes CASSLGQIQETQYF.

This clone was counted many times. Other DNA sequences within the sample encode an identical CDR3. The rearrangement joins TRBV7-9 to TRBJ1-4; TRBD1 is a possible D gene (5 bases). Trimming cost V 5 bases and J 8 bases, with 15 bases left between them. This CDR3 is 14 amino acids long. Per germline, CDR1 SEHNR and CDR2 FQNEAQ (reference sequence). This chain's CDR3 is CASSPQGGGEKLFF. The CDR3 bases are TGTGCCAGCAGCCCGCAGGGTGGCGGAGAAAAACTGTTTTTT.

The chain joins TRBV28 to TRBJ1-5; maybe TRBD1 (5 bases). The germline CDR1 and CDR2 sequences are MDHEN and SYDVKM. V was clipped by 11 bases and J by 3 bases, with 11 bases between them. The CDR3 runs 12 residues. The chain's CDR3 is CAGQQVNQPQHF. The DNA of the CDR3 is TGTGCCGGCCAACAGGTCAATCAGCCCCAGCATTTT.

The chain uses TRBV9 and TRBJ2-5, with 9 nucleotides matching TRBD2. The germline gives CDR1 SGDLS, CDR2 YYNGEE. J was trimmed by 3 bases and V by 0 bases; bases with no gene match: 21. This CDR3 comprises 21 residues. The CDR3 DNA sequence: TGTGCCAGCAGCGTAGGGCCGTACTATGGGACTAGCAAAGGGGGGAAAGAGACCCAGTACTTC. This encodes CASSVGPYYGTSKGGKETQYF.

The chain carries TRBV27 and TRBJ2-3; 9 nucleotides match TRBD2. Trimming took 8 bases from V and 0 from J; bases not matched to a gene: 9. The CDR3 extends over 16 amino acids. Germline V CDR1 and CDR2: MNHEY, SMNVEV (reference sequence). CDR3 protein: CASGPIGLASTDTQYF. DNA for the CDR3: TGTGCCAGCGGCCCCATCGGACTAGCGAGCACAGATACGCAGTATTTT.

The genes are TRBV2 and TRBJ1-5; perhaps TRBD1 as D (6 bases). V was shortened by 5 bases and J by 5 bases, with 13 bases between the two germline ends. Germline V gene data show CDR1 as SNHLY and CDR2 as FYNNEI. The CDR3 loop spans 14 amino acids. The CDR3 protein is CASSRTAMDQPQHF. The CDR3 DNA follows: TGTGCCAGCAGTCGGACAGCGATGGATCAGCCCCAGCATTTT.

About this clone: This sample includes further DNA sequences coding for the same CDR3. The chain joins TRBV28 to TRBJ1-5, with no clear D. Trimming cost V 6 bases and J 0 bases, with 6 bases left between them. The CDR3 sequence is 13 residues long. The V gene's germline CDR1 is MDHEN and CDR2 SYDVKM. DNA for the CDR3: TGTGCCAGCAGCGTATATAGCAATCAGCCCCAGCATTTT. Its translation is CASSVYSNQPQHF.

The chain recombines TRBV7-2 with TRBJ2-7; a weak D match, TRBD2 (5 bases). Trimming removed 3 bases at V and 4 bases at J, with 13 bases between. The CDR3 covers 14 residues. Germline V gene lookup returns CDR1 SGHTA and CDR2 FQGNSA. This CDR3 is CASSLRALVYEQYF. DNA of the CDR3: TGTGCCAGCAGCTTGAGAGCACTAGTTTACGAGCAGTACTTC.

This clone has just a few counts. The chain links TRBV6-6 to TRBJ1-1; D is ambiguous. CDR3 length equals 14 residues. Germline loops: CDR1 MNHNY, CDR2 SVGAGI (reference sequence). Deletions cut 7 bases from V and 0 bases from J, with 12 bases between. Here the CDR3 reads CASTDGVVNTEAFF. CDR3 coding DNA: TGTGCCAGCACCGACGGGGTCGTGAACACTGAAGCTTTCTTT.

Worth noting for this clone: No DNA is shown, since the ends of the CDR3 on it are uncertain; the CDR3 is the one TCRdb lists. The chain joins TRBV28 to TRBJ2-5; TRBD1, the table's D call, lacks a check against the DNA. Germline assignment: CDR1 MDHEN and CDR2 SYDVKM. 15 amino acids form the CDR3, both terminal residues included. This CDR3 reads CASSFLAGGAETQYF.

The V and J genes are TRBV5-1 and TRBJ2-5; 14 nucleotides align to TRBD2. Germline loops: CDR1 SGHRS, CDR2 YFSETQ. This CDR3 is 17 amino acids long. V was pared by 4 bases and J by 4 bases, with 9 bases of the junction left unmatched. CDR3 DNA sequence: TGCGCCAGCAGCACCGGGACTAGCGGGAGTATAGGAGAGACCCAGTACTTC. Its translation: CASSTGTSGSIGETQYF. Full variable domain (outside the CDR3, taken from reference TRBV5-1 and TRBJ2-5): KAGVTQTPRYLIKTRGQQVTLSCSPISGHRSVSWYQQTPGQGLQFLFEYFSETQRNKGNFPGRFSGRQFSNSRSEMNVSTLELGDSALYLCASSTGTSGSIGETQYFGPGTRLLVL.

This clone showed up many times. This chain links TRBV6-5 with TRBJ2-1, with 11 bases identical to TRBD2. Trimming at V came to 2 bases and at J to 1 base, leaving 1 base not matched to a gene. CDR1 and CDR2 (germline): MNHEY, SVGAGI. This CDR3 region has 16 residues. The CDR3 nucleotides are TGTGCCAGCAGTTACCGGACTAGCGGGTCCTACAATGAGCAGTTCTTC. This codes for CASSYRTSGSYNEQFF.

This chain connects TRBV7-8 to TRBJ1-1; D is unclear. Germline CDR1 is SGHVS and CDR2 is FQNEAQ. The V gene lost 1 base and the J gene lost 3 bases, with 12 bases spanning the gap. The CDR3 extends over 15 amino acids. The CDR3 coding sequence is TGTGCCAGCAGCTTAGTCACGGGAATGGACACTGAAGCTTTCTTT. Its translation is CASSLVTGMDTEAFF.

To note about this clone: Distinct nucleotide sequences in the sample also encode this CDR3. The chain couples TRBV5-1 to TRBJ2-2; D is uncertain. Germline CDR1 reads SGHRS; CDR2 reads YFSETQ. The V end lost 1 base, the J end lost 0 bases, and 7 bases lay between the germline ends. The CDR3 runs 15 residues. CDR3 bases: TGCGCCAGCAGCTTGTCACGCGCGAACACCGGGGAGCTGTTTTTT. Amino acid sequence: CASSLSRANTGELFF.

This clone was detected a few times. The gene calls are TRBV19 and TRBJ2-2; 7 nucleotides line up with TRBD2. Germline CDR1 and CDR2: LNHDA and SQIVND (reference sequence). The junction had 10 bases not matched to a gene; V was cut back by 5 bases and J by 4 bases. The CDR3 sequence is 16 residues long. CDR3 loop: CASSGSGTGLTGELFF. CDR3 in DNA: TGTGCCAGTAGTGGGAGCGGGACGGGCCTCACCGGGGAGCTGTTTTTT.

The V gene is TRBV19, the J gene TRBJ2-2, with 7 bases matching TRBD1. This CDR3 spans 14 amino acids. Germline V CDR1 and CDR2: LNHDA, SQIVND (reference sequence). J lost 7 bases, V lost 5 bases, and 7 bases had no gene match. The CDR3 is CASSVGTAYGELFF. The DNA for the CDR3 is TGTGCCAGTAGTGTCGGGACAGCCTACGGGGAGCTGTTTTTT.

This clone appeared a few times. The chain carries TRBV7-2 and TRBJ2-7; maybe TRBD2 (6 bases). CDR1 is SGHTA and CDR2 is FQGNSA in the germline V gene. With 0 bases removed from V and 3 bases from J, the gap between germline ends came to 12 bases. CDR3 length: 15 amino acids. CDR3 nucleotide sequence: TGTGCCAGCAGCTTAGCGGCGACAGCGGGCTACGAGCAGTACTTC. Amino acids: CASSLAATAGYEQYF.

CDR3: CAWISAGKETQYF. CDR3 nucleotides: TGTGCCTGGATCTCCGCGGGGAAGGAGACCCAGTACTTC. This chain uses TRBV30 with TRBJ2-5; possible D gene TRBD2, 6 bases. The V end lost 4 bases, the J end lost 5 bases, and 14 bases lay between the germline ends. The CDR3 runs to 13 residues. CDR1 and CDR2 (germline): GTSNPN, SVGIG (reference sequence).

V gene TRBV10-3 combines with J gene TRBJ2-3; no clear D. CDR1 and CDR2 (germline): ENHRY, SYGVKD. Trimming removed 7 bases from V and 1 base from J, with 9 bases in between. CDR3 size: 13 residues. The CDR3 loop is CAIMGDGTDTQYF. The CDR3 nucleotides read TGTGCCATCATGGGCGATGGCACAGATACGCAGTATTTT.

The V and J genes are TRBV19 and TRBJ2-3; 9 bases match TRBD2. The CDR3 runs 14 residues. CDR1 LNHDA and CDR2 SQIVND come from the germline V gene (reference sequence). V shed 6 bases, J shed 3 bases, and the junction held 4 bases outside the gene matches. The CDR3: CASSLAGRTDTQYF. For the CDR3, the DNA is TGTGCCAGTAGCCTAGCGGGAAGAACAGATACGCAGTATTTT.

This clone was found once. This rearrangement joins TRBV28 to TRBJ2-7, with 8 bases identical to TRBD2. This CDR3 has 16 amino acids. V dropped 5 bases and J dropped 3; count of bases not matched to a gene: 12. Germline V gene data show CDR1 as MDHEN and CDR2 as SYDVKM. CDR3 in amino acids: CASSQIAGNGYYEQYF. CDR3 in DNA: TGTGCCAGCAGTCAAATAGCGGGAAACGGGTACTACGAGCAGTACTTC.

This chain links TRBV2 with TRBJ1-2; the match to TRBD1 covers 7 bases. J lost 3 bases, V lost 8 bases, and 12 bases had no gene match. CDR3 length equals 15 residues. Germline V gene data show CDR1 as SNHLY and CDR2 as FYNNEI. The CDR3 is CASLMGQPQYYGYTF. In DNA form, the CDR3 reads TGTGCCAGCCTTATGGGACAGCCCCAATACTATGGCTACACCTTC.

This sequence joins TRBV11-2 and TRBJ2-1; TRBD2 agrees at 10 bases. The V and J ends lost 1 base and 8 bases, in that order; junction bases with no gene match: 5. Germline values: CDR1 SGHAT, CDR2 FQNNGV. This CDR3 spans 15 amino acids. CDR3 amino acids: CASSLAASGSYEQFF. The CDR3 coding sequence is TGTGCCAGCAGCTTAGCCGCTAGCGGGAGTTATGAGCAGTTCTTC.

The gene calls are TRBV29-1 and TRBJ2-3, with 7 bases fitting TRBD2. This CDR3 region has 11 residues. V lost 3 bases, J lost 6 bases, and 0 bases stayed unmatched. Germline-derived CDR1 and CDR2 are SQVTM and ANQGSEA. CDR3 protein: CSVDGGDTQYF. The CDR3 coding sequence is TGCAGCGTTGACGGGGGGGATACGCAGTATTTT.

The J gene is TRBJ2-1, the V gene TRBV5-1; a possible D gene is TRBD2 (7 bases). CDR3 size: 15 residues. The V end was cut by 4 bases, the J end by 7 bases, with 18 bases between. CDR1 and CDR2 from the germline V gene are SGHRS and YFSETQ. This chain's CDR3 is CASSRGTTSVNEQFF. Here the CDR3 DNA reads TGCGCCAGCAGCAGGGGGACAACTAGCGTAAATGAGCAGTTCTTC.

This clone was seen more than once but under ten times. This sequence joins TRBV18 and TRBJ2-1, with TRBD1 identical over 10 bases. CDR1 and CDR2 from the germline V gene are KGHSH and LQKENI. Unmatched junction bases numbered 17, after V lost 8 bases and J lost 7 bases. CDR3 size: 17 residues. CDR3 in DNA: TGTGCCAGCGCTGACAGGGGGCGGAGCGGGAGCGGGAATGAGCAGTTCTTC. This sequence encodes CASADRGRSGSGNEQFF.

A remark on this clone: The sample holds other DNA sequences that translate to the same CDR3. The J gene is TRBJ2-1, the V gene TRBV7-2; 13 bases agree with TRBD2. Germline CDR1 and CDR2: SGHTA and FQGNSA. The CDR3 is 15 residues long. The junction had 2 bases not matched to a gene; V was cut back by 5 bases and J by 4 bases. CDR3 sequence (DNA): TGTGCCAGCAGCCCGGGACTAGCGGGGTACAATGAGCAGTTCTTC. The encoded protein is CASSPGLAGYNEQFF.